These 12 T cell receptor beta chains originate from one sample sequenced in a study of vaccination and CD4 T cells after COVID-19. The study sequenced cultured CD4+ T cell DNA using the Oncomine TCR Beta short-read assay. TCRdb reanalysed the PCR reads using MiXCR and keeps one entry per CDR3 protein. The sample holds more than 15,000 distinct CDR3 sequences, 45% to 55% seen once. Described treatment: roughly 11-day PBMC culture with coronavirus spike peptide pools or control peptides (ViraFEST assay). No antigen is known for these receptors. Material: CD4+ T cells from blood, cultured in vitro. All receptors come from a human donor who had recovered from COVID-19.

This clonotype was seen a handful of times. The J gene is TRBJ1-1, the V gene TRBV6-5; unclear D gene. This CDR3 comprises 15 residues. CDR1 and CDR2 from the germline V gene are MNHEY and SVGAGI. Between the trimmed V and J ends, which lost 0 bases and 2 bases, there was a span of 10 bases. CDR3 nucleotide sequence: TGTGCCAGCAGTTACTCCGGGCAGACTAACACTGAAGCTTTCTTT. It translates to CASSYSGQTNTEAFF.

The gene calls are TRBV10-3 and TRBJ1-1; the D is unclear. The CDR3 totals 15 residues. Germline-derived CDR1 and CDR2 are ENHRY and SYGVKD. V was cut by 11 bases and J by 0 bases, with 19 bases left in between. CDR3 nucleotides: TGTGCCTCGTGTACCCCTATCGGGTTGAACACTGAAGCTTTCTTT. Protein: CASCTPIGLNTEAFF.

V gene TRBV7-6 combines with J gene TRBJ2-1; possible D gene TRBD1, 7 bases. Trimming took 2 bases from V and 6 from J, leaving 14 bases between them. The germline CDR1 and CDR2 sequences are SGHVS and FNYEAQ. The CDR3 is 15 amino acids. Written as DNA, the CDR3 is TGTGCCAGCAGCTTACCTCAGGGGGGTTTCAATGAGCAGTTCTTC. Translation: CASSLPQGGFNEQFF. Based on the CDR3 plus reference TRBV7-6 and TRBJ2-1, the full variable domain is GAGVSQSPRYKVTKRGQDVALRCDPISGHVSLYWYRQALGQGPEFLTYFNYEAQQDKSGLPNDRFSAERPEGSISTLTIQRTEQRDSAMYRCASSLPQGGFNEQFFGPGTRLTVL.

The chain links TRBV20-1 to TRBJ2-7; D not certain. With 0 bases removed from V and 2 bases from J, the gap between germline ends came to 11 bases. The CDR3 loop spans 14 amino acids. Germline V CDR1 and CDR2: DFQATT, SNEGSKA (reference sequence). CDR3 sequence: CSARDNPLPYEQYF. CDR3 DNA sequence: TGCAGTGCTAGAGATAATCCTCTTCCCTACGAGCAGTACTTC.

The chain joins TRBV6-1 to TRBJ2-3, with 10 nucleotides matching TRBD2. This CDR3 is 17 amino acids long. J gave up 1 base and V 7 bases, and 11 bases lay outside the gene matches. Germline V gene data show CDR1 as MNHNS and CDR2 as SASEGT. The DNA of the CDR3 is TGTGCCAGCACGAGAATAGCGGGAGGTTTGGGCACAGATACGCAGTATTTT. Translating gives CASTRIAGGLGTDTQYF.

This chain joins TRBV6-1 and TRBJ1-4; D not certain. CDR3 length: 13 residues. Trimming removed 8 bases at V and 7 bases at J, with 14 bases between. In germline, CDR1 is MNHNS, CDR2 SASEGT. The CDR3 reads CASQSLDVEKLFF. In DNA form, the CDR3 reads TGTGCCAGCCAGTCCCTGGATGTTGAAAAACTGTTTTTT.

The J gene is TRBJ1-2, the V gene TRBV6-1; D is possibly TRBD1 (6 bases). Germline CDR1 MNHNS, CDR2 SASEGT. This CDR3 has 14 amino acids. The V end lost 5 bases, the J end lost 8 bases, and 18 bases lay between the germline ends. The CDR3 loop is CASSTPGQFWGYTF. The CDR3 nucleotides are TGTGCCAGCAGTACCCCGGGACAATTCTGGGGCTACACCTTC.

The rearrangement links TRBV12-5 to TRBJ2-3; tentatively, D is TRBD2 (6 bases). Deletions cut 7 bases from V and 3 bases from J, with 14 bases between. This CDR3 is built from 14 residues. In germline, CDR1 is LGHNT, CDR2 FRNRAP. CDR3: CASVQLAGTDTQYF. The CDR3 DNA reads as TGTGCTAGTGTTCAACTGGCGGGGACAGATACGCAGTATTTT. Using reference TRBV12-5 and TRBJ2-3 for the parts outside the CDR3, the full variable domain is DARVTQTPRHKVTEMGQEVTMRCQPILGHNTVFWYRQTMMQGLELLAYFRNRAPLDDSGMPKDRFSAEMPDATLATLKIQPSEPRDSAVYFCASVQLAGTDTQYFGPGTRLTVL.

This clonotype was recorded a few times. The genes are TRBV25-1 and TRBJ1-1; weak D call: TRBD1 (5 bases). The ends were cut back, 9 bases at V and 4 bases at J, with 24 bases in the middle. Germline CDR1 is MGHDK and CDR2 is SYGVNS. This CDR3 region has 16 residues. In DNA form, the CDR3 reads TGTGCCAGTCGGAACAACAGGAGTAAAAGGGGCACTGAAGCTTTCTTT. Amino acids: CASRNNRSKRGTEAFF.

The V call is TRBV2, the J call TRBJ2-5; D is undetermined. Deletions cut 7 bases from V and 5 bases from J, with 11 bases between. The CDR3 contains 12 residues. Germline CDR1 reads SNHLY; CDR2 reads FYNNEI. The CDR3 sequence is CASNGNRETQYF. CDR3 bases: TGTGCCAGCAACGGTAATAGGGAGACCCAGTACTTC. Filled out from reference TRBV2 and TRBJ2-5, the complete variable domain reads EPEVTQTPSHQVTQMGQEVILRCVPISNHLYFYWYRQILGQKVEFLVSFYNNEISEKSEIFDDQFSVERPDGSNFTLKIRSTKLEDSAMYFCASNGNRETQYFGPGTRLLVL.

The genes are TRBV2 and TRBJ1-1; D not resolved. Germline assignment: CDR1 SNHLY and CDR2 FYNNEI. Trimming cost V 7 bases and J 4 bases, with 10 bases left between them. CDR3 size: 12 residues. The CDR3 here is CASKTPFTEAFF. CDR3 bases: TGTGCCAGCAAAACCCCGTTCACTGAAGCTTTCTTT.

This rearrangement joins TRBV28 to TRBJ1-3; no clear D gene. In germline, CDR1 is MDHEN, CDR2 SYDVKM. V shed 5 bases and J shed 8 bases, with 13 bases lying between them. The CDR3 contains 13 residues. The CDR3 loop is CASSGSRADTIYF. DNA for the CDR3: TGTGCCAGCAGTGGGTCGCGGGCGGACACCATATATTTT.